This T cell receptor (beta chain) is drawn from a study of blood T cell repertoires in COVID-19. On the study more broadly: Sites in the United States, Italy and Spain provided acute and convalescent COVID-19 samples. Sample material is recorded as cDNA or gDNA derived from T cells, B-cell-depleted T cells, or PBMCs.

CDR1 LNHDA and CDR2 SQIVND come from the germline V gene (reference sequence). The CDR3 sequence is 14 residues long. V dropped 2 bases and J dropped 4 bases, with 8 bases sitting between them. In the authors' workflow: From reference gene primer amplification, estimates of nucleated cell counts were derived. Some clones are missing from TCRdb's copy, which holds only in-frame ones; the method was immunoSEQ multiplex PCR. V, J and clone size derive from that table, while D and trimming were established from the DNA sequence. This sample yields 130,000 to 150,000 clones, of which approximately 88% are seen a single time; approximately 0.95% belongs to the top ten.

This rearrangement joins TRBV19 to TRBJ1-4; D is uncertain. The receptor was derived from a woman in her fifties or sixties with acute or convalescent COVID-19. Sequenced sample: peripheral blood. The chain's CDR3 is CASSINRGNEKLFF. The CDR3, as DNA: TGTGCCAGTAGTATAAATCGGGGTAATGAAAAACTGTTTTTT. The full variable domain, with the rest looked up from reference TRBV19 and TRBJ1-4, is DGGITQSPKYLFRKEGQNVTLSCEQNLNHDAMYWYRQDPGQGLRLIYYSQIVNDFQKGDIAEGYSVSREKKESFPLTVTSAQKNPTAFYLCASSINRGNEKLFFGSGTQLSVL.